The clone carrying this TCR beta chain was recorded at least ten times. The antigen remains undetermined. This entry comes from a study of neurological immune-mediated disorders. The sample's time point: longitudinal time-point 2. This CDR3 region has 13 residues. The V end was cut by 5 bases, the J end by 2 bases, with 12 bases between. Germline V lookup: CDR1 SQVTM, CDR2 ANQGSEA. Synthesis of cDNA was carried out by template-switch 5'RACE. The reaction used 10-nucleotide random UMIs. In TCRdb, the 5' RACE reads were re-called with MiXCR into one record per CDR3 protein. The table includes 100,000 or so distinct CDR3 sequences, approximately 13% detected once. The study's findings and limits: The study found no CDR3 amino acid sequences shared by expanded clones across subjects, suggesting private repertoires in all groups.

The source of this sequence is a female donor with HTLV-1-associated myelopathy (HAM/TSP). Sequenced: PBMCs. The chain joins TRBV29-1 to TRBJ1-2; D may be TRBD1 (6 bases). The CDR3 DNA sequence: TGCAGCGTTTCGGGGGGGCGAAACTATGGCTACACCTTC. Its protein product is CSVSGGRNYGYTF.